The 17 T cell receptor beta chains below come from one sample, sequenced in a study of CD8 T cells in Susac syndrome. RNA totalling about 0.5 to 1 ug underwent reverse transcription with random hexamers. In TCRdb, the immunoSEQ multiplex PCR reads were re-called with MiXCR into one record per CDR3 protein. This sample has 150,000 or so distinct CDR3 sequences, with over 95% found just once. Sequencing was carried out using CD8+ T cells from PBMCs. The receptors come from a human donor with multiple sclerosis.

The J gene is TRBJ2-1, the V gene TRBV12-3 or TRBV12-4, with D unclear. CDR3 size: 11 residues. The V and J ends lost 5 bases and 8 bases respectively, with 7 bases between them. CDR3 coding DNA: TGTGCCAGCAGTATGGGTGATGAGCAGTTCTTC. The encoded protein is CASSMGDEQFF.

This chain joins TRBV27 and TRBJ1-2; D possibly corresponds to TRBD1 (6 bases). Germline values: CDR1 MNHEY, CDR2 SMNVEV (reference sequence). The CDR3 contains 13 residues. The CDR3 spells CANRDTINYGYTF. Here the CDR3 DNA reads TGTGCGAACCGGGACACAATTAACTATGGCTACACCTTC.

This clonotype was recorded only once. Germline is not matched at one junction end, which may reflect a read error. The chain links TRBV20-1 to TRBJ1-2; D is ambiguous. Germline loops: CDR1 DFQATT, CDR2 SNEGSKA (reference sequence). CDR3 length: 14 residues. The CDR3 bases are TGCAGTACTAGGTTCCCGCCAAGGGATTATGGCTACACCTTC. This translates into CSTRFPPRDYGYTF.

This clonotype was observed once. This chain uses TRBV9 with TRBJ2-5; 11 nucleotides align to TRBD2. The CDR3 is 16 amino acids. Germline loops: CDR1 SGDLS, CDR2 YYNGEE. The V gene end was trimmed by 3 bases and the J gene end by 5 bases; junction bases not matched to a gene: 9. The CDR3 spells CASSGIVAGGRETQYF. In nucleotides, the CDR3 is TGTGCCAGCAGCGGAATTGTAGCGGGGGGGCGGGAGACCCAGTACTTC.

The V gene is TRBV29-1, the J gene TRBJ2-7; no clear D gene. The V end was cut by 0 bases, the J end by 0 bases, with 9 bases between. Germline V gives CDR1 SQVTM, CDR2 ANQGSEA. The CDR3 contains 14 residues. Here the CDR3 reads CSVEEGRYSYEQYF. The CDR3 region has the DNA TGCAGCGTTGAAGAAGGTCGGTACTCCTACGAGCAGTACTTC.

As concerns this clonotype: Germline and junction disagree at one end, which may indicate a read error. This chain links TRBV29-1 with TRBJ2-3; D not certain. This CDR3 has 11 residues. Germline loops: CDR1 SQVTM, CDR2 ANQGSEA. The CDR3 is CSVEVAHSQYF. The CDR3 nucleotides are TGCAGCGTTGAGGTAGCTCACTCGCAATATTTT.

The rearrangement joins TRBV15 to TRBJ2-5, with D unclear. Germline V CDR1 and CDR2: LNHNV, YYDKDF (reference sequence). There are 14 residues in the CDR3. Trimming removed 1 base at V and 1 base at J, with 7 bases between. The CDR3 DNA is TGTGCCACCAGCAGAGTTAAGACCCAAGAGACCCAGTACTTC. It codes for CATSRVKTQETQYF.

Points on this clonotype: A read error may produce the germline difference seen at one junction end. The chain recombines TRBV7-2 with TRBJ2-7; 10 positions agree with TRBD1. CDR1 is SGHTA, CDR2 FQGNSA, per germline. The CDR3 consists of 14 residues. The CDR3 sequence is CASRLDRGLYEQYF. The CDR3 bases are TGTGCCAGCAGATTAGACAGGGGGCTGTACGAGCAGTACTTC. Looking up the rest from reference TRBV7-2 and TRBJ2-7 gives the full variable domain: GAGVSQSPSNKVTEKGKDVELRCDPISGHTALYWYRQSLGQGLEFLIYFQGNSAPDKSGLPSDRFSAERTGGSVSTLTIQRTQQEDSAVYLCASRLDRGLYEQYFGPGTRLTVT.

For this clonotype: Its ends do not fully match the called genes, so a read error is possible. The V call is TRBV5-6, the J call TRBJ1-6, with 7 bases aligning to TRBD1. Germline V lookup: CDR1 SGHDT, CDR2 YYEEEE. The CDR3 has 15 amino acids. CDR3 residues: CASSLAQGDYSPLHF. CDR3 DNA: TGTGCCAGCAGCTTGGCCCAGGGGGACTACTCACCCCTCCACTTC.

This chain links TRBV20-1 with TRBJ2-1, with TRBD1 as a possible D gene (5 bases). The CDR3 runs to 14 residues. V gave up 5 bases and J gave up 5 bases, with 16 bases separating them. Looked up from germline, CDR1 is DFQATT and CDR2 is SNEGSKA (reference sequence). CDR3 loop: CSASPGPKDNEQFF. The CDR3 DNA sequence: TGCAGTGCTTCCCCAGGGCCAAAGGACAATGAGCAGTTCTTC.

The CDR3 DNA sequence: TGTGCCAGCAGCTTATCAGTAGAAAGCTCTGGAAACACCATATATTTT. Its translation: CASSLSVESSGNTIYF. The V and J genes are TRBV7-8 and TRBJ1-3, with D unresolved. CDR3 length: 16 amino acids. Germline V gives CDR1 SGHVS, CDR2 FQNEAQ. V was cut by 2 bases and J by 0 bases, with 11 bases left in between. The full variable domain, with the rest looked up from reference TRBV7-8 and TRBJ1-3, is GAGVSQSPRYKVAKRGQDVALRCDPISGHVSLFWYQQALGQGPEFLTYFQNEAQLDKSGLPSDRFFAERPEGSVSTLKIQRTQQEDSAVYLCASSLSVESSGNTIYFGEGSWLTVV.

The V and J genes are TRBV29-1 and TRBJ2-7, with 8 bases lining up with TRBD1. Unmatched junction bases numbered 10, after V lost 5 bases and J lost 7 bases. The germline CDR1 and CDR2 sequences are SQVTM and ANQGSEA. CDR3 length: 13 residues. DNA for the CDR3: TGCAGCGTTCTGGGACAGGTACAAGGGGAGCAGTACTTC. Its protein is CSVLGQVQGEQYF.

The chain has TRBV5-1 and TRBJ2-5; 9 bases are a match to TRBD1. V trimming: 3 bases; J trimming: 13 bases; junction bases outside the gene matches: 10. The CDR3 sequence is 13 residues long. Germline V gene sequence: CDR1 SGHRS, CDR2 YFSETQ. CDR3 nucleotide sequence: TGCGCCAGCAGCTCCGGGACAGGGATCTTTTGGTACTTC. Amino acids: CASSSGTGIFWYF. Using reference TRBV5-1 and TRBJ2-5 for the parts outside the CDR3, the full variable domain is KAGVTQTPRYLIKTRGQQVTLSCSPISGHRSVSWYQQTPGQGLQFLFEYFSETQRNKGNFPGRFSGRQFSNSRSEMNVSTLELGDSALYLCASSSGTGIFWYFGPGTRLLVL.

The chain employs TRBV20-1 and TRBJ1-2; D is unresolved. Germline V gene lookup returns CDR1 DFQATT and CDR2 SNEGSKA (reference sequence). Trimming removed 2 bases at V and 3 bases at J, with 13 bases between. The CDR3 extends over 14 amino acids. The chain's CDR3 is CSARPLDGDYGYTF. As DNA, the CDR3 is TGCAGTGCTAGACCTCTAGACGGAGACTATGGCTACACCTTC.

V is TRBV3-1 and J is TRBJ2-1; maybe TRBD1 (5 bases). Germline lookup yields CDR1 LGHDT and CDR2 YNNKEL (reference sequence). The CDR3 totals 16 residues. V shed 1 base and J shed 10 bases, with 20 bases lying between them. The CDR3 DNA is TGTGCCAGCAGCCAAGCACAGGTACTTGAGCTGGCAGAGCAGTTCTTC. Its protein is CASSQAQVLELAEQFF.

This chain uses TRBV12-3 or TRBV12-4 with TRBJ1-5; D unresolved. This CDR3 region has 15 residues. V lost 7 bases, J lost 4 bases, and 17 bases lay in between. Written as DNA, the CDR3 is TGTGCCAGCACCCCGAGTCGGGGTATTAATCAGCCCCAGCATTTT. Protein sequence: CASTPSRGINQPQHF.

The sample holds one count of this clonotype. The J gene is TRBJ1-2, the V gene TRBV3-1, with TRBD1 matching over 9 bases. The CDR3 is made up of 16 amino acids. V lost 2 bases to trimming and J lost 3 bases; unmatched junction nucleotides: 7. Germline loops: CDR1 LGHDT, CDR2 YNNKEL (reference sequence). The CDR3 loop is CASSQWSTGGHYGYTF. CDR3 in DNA: TGTGCCAGCAGCCAATGGTCAACAGGGGGCCACTATGGCTACACCTTC.